This is a list of T cell receptor beta chains from one sample in a study of T cell responses to AZD1222 COVID-19 vaccine. Data came from immunoSEQ multiplex PCR; TCRdb stores just in-frame clones and leaves some out. This sample has over 75,000 clones; roughly 90% occur once, and the top ten carry approximately 3%. The sequences come from peripheral blood, collected on day 0 of AZD1222 vaccination. The source of these receptors is an adult in good health. Both conserved end residues are part of each CDR3. The D gene is left open where the match is weak. Clone size, where shown, is once, few, many, or a class for clones that have expanded.

d_gene: TRBD1
v_gene: TRBV19
abundance: .
j_gene: TRBJ2-7
CDR3aa: CASTPGTGAYEQYF
CDR3nt: TGTGCCAGTACCCCCGGGACAGGGGCCTACGAGCAGTACTTC

d_gene: .
v_gene: TRBV3-1/TRBV3-2
abundance: .
j_gene: TRBJ1-1
CDR3aa: CASSLGRGNTEAFF
CDR3nt: TGTGCCAGCAGCCTAGGCAGGGGAAACACTGAAGCTTTCTTT

d_gene: TRBD1
v_gene: TRBV19
abundance: once
j_gene: TRBJ1-5
CDR3aa: CATQKQGREQNQPQHF
CDR3nt: TGTGCCACTCAAAAACAGGGGCGAGAACAGAATCAGCCCCAGCATTTT

d_gene: .
v_gene: TRBV2
abundance: .
j_gene: TRBJ1-2
CDR3aa: CASKMTELYGYTF
CDR3nt: TGTGCCAGCAAAATGACAGAACTCTATGGCTACACCTTC

d_gene: .
v_gene: TRBV14
abundance: .
j_gene: TRBJ2-6
CDR3aa: CASSQELFRGFGANVLTF
CDR3nt: TGTGCCAGCAGCCAAGAATTGTTTAGGGGGTTCGGGGCCAACGTCCTGACTTTC

d_gene: TRBD1
v_gene: TRBV28
abundance: .
j_gene: TRBJ1-5
CDR3aa: CASSPGTASNQPQHF
CDR3nt: TGTGCCAGCAGTCCCGGGACAGCCAGCAATCAGCCCCAGCATTTT

d_gene: .
v_gene: TRBV28
abundance: .
j_gene: TRBJ1-2
CDR3aa: CASRNPAPYGYTF
CDR3nt: TGTGCCAGCCGAAACCCGGCGCCCTATGGCTACACCTTC

d_gene: .
v_gene: TRBV5-1
abundance: .
j_gene: TRBJ1-2
CDR3aa: CASSLTIWGAGVGYGYTF
CDR3nt: TGCGCCAGCAGCTTGACGATTTGGGGGGCCGGCGTCGGGTATGGCTACACCTTC

d_gene: .
v_gene: TRBV5-4
abundance: .
j_gene: TRBJ2-1
CDR3aa: CADSPATTGVTEQFF
CDR3nt: TGTGCCGATAGCCCCGCCACCACCGGAGTTACTGAGCAGTTCTTC

d_gene: .
v_gene: TRBV5-6
abundance: .
j_gene: TRBJ1-1
CDR3aa: CASSRDRNTEAFF
CDR3nt: TGTGCCAGCAGCCGGGACCGGAACACTGAAGCTTTCTTT

d_gene: TRBD2
v_gene: TRBV27
abundance: .
j_gene: TRBJ2-1
CDR3aa: CASSLSSTSGAYNEQFF
CDR3nt: TGTGCCAGCAGTTTATCATCAACTAGCGGGGCCTACAATGAGCAGTTCTTC

d_gene: TRBD1
v_gene: TRBV6-5
abundance: .
j_gene: TRBJ2-7
CDR3aa: CAISWDRDYEQYF
CDR3nt: TGTGCCATCTCATGGGACAGGGACTACGAGCAGTACTTC

d_gene: .
v_gene: TRBV28
abundance: once
j_gene: TRBJ2-5
CDR3aa: CASSPGVSQYF
CDR3nt: TGTGCCAGCAGCCCGGGAGTTTCCCAGTACTTC

d_gene: .
v_gene: TRBV6-5
abundance: .
j_gene: TRBJ1-5
CDR3aa: CASRTQDRNQPQHF
CDR3nt: TGTGCCAGCAGGACCCAGGACCGCAATCAGCCCCAGCATTTT

d_gene: .
v_gene: TRBV7-9
abundance: once
j_gene: TRBJ2-6
CDR3aa: CADRSGANVLTF
CDR3nt: TGTGCGGATAGATCTGGGGCCAACGTCCTGACTTTC

d_gene: .
v_gene: TRBV5-4
abundance: .
j_gene: TRBJ2-7
CDR3aa: CASSYAGQNYEQYF
CDR3nt: TGTGCCAGCAGCTACGCGGGGCAGAACTACGAGCAGTACTTC

d_gene: .
v_gene: TRBV11-1
abundance: .
j_gene: TRBJ1-4
CDR3aa: CASSFARGEGEKLFF
CDR3nt: TGTGCCAGCAGCTTCGCGAGGGGCGAGGGTGAAAAACTGTTTTTT

d_gene: TRBD1
v_gene: TRBV10-1
abundance: few
j_gene: TRBJ2-1
CDR3aa: CASSDGQGWLNEQFF
CDR3nt: TGCGCCAGCAGTGACGGACAGGGGTGGTTGAATGAGCAGTTCTTC

d_gene: TRBD2
v_gene: TRBV6-2/TRBV6-3
abundance: .
j_gene: TRBJ2-1
CDR3aa: CASSYSIMRGGNEQFF
CDR3nt: TGTGCCAGCAGTTACTCGATTATGCGCGGGGGGAATGAGCAGTTCTTC

d_gene: .
v_gene: TRBV9
abundance: few
j_gene: TRBJ2-1
CDR3aa: CASRGGGDNEQFF
CDR3nt: TGTGCCAGCAGGGGAGGAGGCGACAATGAGCAGTTCTTC

d_gene: .
v_gene: TRBV28
abundance: .
j_gene: TRBJ1-5
CDR3aa: CASRAGVEPQHF
CDR3nt: TGTGCCAGCAGGGCAGGGGTAGAGCCCCAGCATTTT

d_gene: TRBD1
v_gene: TRBV24-1
abundance: .
j_gene: TRBJ2-1
CDR3aa: CATSDRTGGFGEQFF
CDR3nt: TGTGCCACCAGTGACCGGACAGGGGGGTTCGGTGAGCAGTTCTTC

d_gene: TRBD1
v_gene: TRBV3-1/TRBV3-2
abundance: .
j_gene: TRBJ1-2
CDR3aa: CASSHRQGANNYGYTF
CDR3nt: TGTGCCAGCAGCCACAGACAGGGGGCCAATAACTATGGCTACACCTTC

d_gene: TRBD1
v_gene: TRBV11-2
abundance: .
j_gene: TRBJ1-6
CDR3aa: CASSSTGGYSPLHF
CDR3nt: TGTGCCAGCAGCTCGACAGGGGGCTATTCACCCCTCCACTTT

d_gene: .
v_gene: TRBV28
abundance: .
j_gene: TRBJ2-7
CDR3aa: CASSLATAAGAYEQYF
CDR3nt: TGTGCCAGCAGTTTGGCCACAGCGGCCGGGGCCTACGAGCAGTACTTC

d_gene: TRBD1
v_gene: TRBV28
abundance: .
j_gene: TRBJ1-2
CDR3aa: CASSQGQGGGYTF
CDR3nt: TGTGCCAGCAGTCAGGGACAGGGAGGTGGCTACACCTTC

d_gene: TRBD1
v_gene: TRBV5-4
abundance: few
j_gene: TRBJ2-7
CDR3aa: CASSLWDRRLYEQYF
CDR3nt: TGTGCCAGCAGCTTGTGGGACAGAAGACTCTACGAGCAGTACTTC

d_gene: .
v_gene: TRBV2
abundance: .
j_gene: TRBJ2-5
CDR3aa: CASSGVDGGFQYF
CDR3nt: TGTGCCAGCAGTGGAGTCGACGGGGGATTCCAGTACTTC

d_gene: .
v_gene: TRBV14
abundance: .
j_gene: TRBJ1-4
CDR3aa: CASSQGGPSYGEKLFF
CDR3nt: TGTGCCAGCAGCCAAGGGGGACCGTCCTATGGGGAAAAACTGTTTTTT

d_gene: TRBD1
v_gene: TRBV5-1
abundance: few
j_gene: TRBJ1-1
CDR3aa: CASSGGQGAAEAFF
CDR3nt: TGCGCCAGCAGCGGAGGACAGGGGGCAGCTGAAGCTTTCTTT

d_gene: TRBD1
v_gene: TRBV4-1
abundance: .
j_gene: TRBJ1-4
CDR3aa: CASSRDSGPNEKLFF
CDR3nt: TGCGCCAGCAGCCGGGACAGCGGGCCTAATGAAAAACTGTTTTTT

d_gene: TRBD2
v_gene: TRBV7-6
abundance: .
j_gene: TRBJ2-1
CDR3aa: CASSARDYPSSYNEQFF
CDR3nt: TGTGCCAGCAGCGCGAGGGACTACCCGAGCTCCTACAATGAGCAGTTCTTC

d_gene: .
v_gene: TRBV9
abundance: .
j_gene: TRBJ1-1
CDR3aa: CASSVERDTEAFF
CDR3nt: TGTGCCAGCAGCGTAGAGAGGGACACTGAAGCTTTCTTT

d_gene: .
v_gene: TRBV18
abundance: .
j_gene: TRBJ1-3
CDR3aa: CASSPGQGNTIYF
CDR3nt: TGTGCCAGCTCACCAGGGCAAGGAAACACCATATATTTT

d_gene: .
v_gene: TRBV29-1
abundance: .
j_gene: TRBJ2-2
CDR3aa: CSVVGTGAAGELFF
CDR3nt: TGCAGCGTTGTAGGGACGGGAGCGGCCGGGGAGCTGTTTTTT

d_gene: .
v_gene: TRBV6-4
abundance: .
j_gene: TRBJ2-2
CDR3aa: CASSDSSETGELFF
CDR3nt: TGTGCCAGCAGTGACTCGAGTGAGACCGGGGAGCTGTTTTTT

d_gene: .
v_gene: TRBV3-1/TRBV3-2
abundance: .
j_gene: TRBJ1-4
CDR3aa: CASSSYREYEKLFF
CDR3nt: TGTGCCAGCAGCAGCTACAGGGAGTATGAAAAACTGTTTTTT

d_gene: TRBD2
v_gene: TRBV19
abundance: .
j_gene: TRBJ2-1
CDR3aa: CASKLGTSGGPHEQFF
CDR3nt: TGTGCCAGTAAACTAGGGACTAGCGGGGGGCCCCATGAGCAGTTCTTC

d_gene: TRBD1
v_gene: TRBV18
abundance: .
j_gene: TRBJ1-2
CDR3aa: CASSLRTGTAYGVNYGYTF
CDR3nt: TGTGCCAGCTCACTGCGTACCGGGACAGCCTACGGGGTTAACTATGGCTACACCTTC

d_gene: .
v_gene: TRBV24-1
abundance: .
j_gene: TRBJ2-7
CDR3aa: CATSDLGYEQYF
CDR3nt: TGTGCCACCAGTGATTTAGGGTACGAGCAGTACTTC

d_gene: .
v_gene: TRBV4-1
abundance: .
j_gene: TRBJ1-1
CDR3aa: CASSTQGDTEAFF
CDR3nt: TGCGCCAGCAGCACCCAGGGAGACACTGAAGCTTTCTTT

d_gene: TRBD2
v_gene: TRBV6-5
abundance: .
j_gene: TRBJ2-1
CDR3aa: CATGLAGPNEQFF
CDR3nt: TGTGCCACAGGACTAGCGGGACCTAATGAGCAGTTCTTC

d_gene: TRBD2
v_gene: TRBV7-2
abundance: once
j_gene: TRBJ2-1
CDR3aa: CASSFTGTSAYNEQFF
CDR3nt: TGTGCCAGCAGCTTCACCGGGACTAGCGCCTACAATGAGCAGTTCTTC

d_gene: .
v_gene: TRBV11-2
abundance: .
j_gene: TRBJ2-1
CDR3aa: CASSFSGDNEQFF
CDR3nt: TGTGCCAGCAGCTTCTCCGGGGACAATGAGCAGTTCTTC

d_gene: .
v_gene: TRBV6-5
abundance: .
j_gene: TRBJ1-6
CDR3aa: CASRITYNSPLHF
CDR3nt: TGTGCCAGCAGAATAACCTATAATTCACCCCTCCACTTT

d_gene: .
v_gene: TRBV5-5
abundance: .
j_gene: TRBJ1-4
CDR3aa: CASSRADEKLFF
CDR3nt: TGTGCCAGCAGCAGGGCGGATGAAAAACTGTTTTTT

d_gene: .
v_gene: TRBV7-9
abundance: once
j_gene: TRBJ2-3
CDR3aa: CASSPRGTQYF
CDR3nt: TGTGCCAGCAGCCCCAGGGGTACGCAGTATTTT

d_gene: .
v_gene: TRBV15
abundance: .
j_gene: TRBJ2-3
CDR3aa: CATSRERADTQYF
CDR3nt: TGTGCCACCAGCAGAGAGAGAGCAGATACGCAGTATTTT

d_gene: .
v_gene: TRBV28
abundance: .
j_gene: TRBJ1-2
CDR3aa: CASSLSPDGYGYTF
CDR3nt: TGTGCCAGCAGTTTAAGCCCGGACGGTTATGGCTACACCTTC

d_gene: .
v_gene: TRBV28
abundance: .
j_gene: TRBJ1-1
CDR3aa: CASSALARNTEAFF
CDR3nt: TGTGCCAGCAGTGCCCTAGCCCGGAACACTGAAGCTTTCTTT

d_gene: TRBD1
v_gene: TRBV7-2
abundance: once
j_gene: TRBJ1-5
CDR3aa: CASRTGTGSQPQHF
CDR3nt: TGTGCCAGCAGGACAGGGACAGGTTCACAGCCCCAGCATTTT

d_gene: .
v_gene: TRBV5-1
abundance: .
j_gene: TRBJ2-7
CDR3aa: CASSRQGRSEQYF
CDR3nt: TGCGCCAGCAGCCGTCAGGGTCGGAGCGAGCAGTACTTC

d_gene: .
v_gene: TRBV30
abundance: once
j_gene: TRBJ2-2
CDR3aa: CAWSAFGITGELFF
CDR3nt: TGTGCCTGGAGTGCGTTCGGGATCACCGGGGAGCTGTTTTTT

d_gene: TRBD2
v_gene: TRBV29-1
abundance: .
j_gene: TRBJ2-3
CDR3aa: CSVLGEREGRTDTQYF
CDR3nt: TGCAGCGTCTTGGGGGAGCGGGAGGGACGCACAGATACGCAGTATTTT